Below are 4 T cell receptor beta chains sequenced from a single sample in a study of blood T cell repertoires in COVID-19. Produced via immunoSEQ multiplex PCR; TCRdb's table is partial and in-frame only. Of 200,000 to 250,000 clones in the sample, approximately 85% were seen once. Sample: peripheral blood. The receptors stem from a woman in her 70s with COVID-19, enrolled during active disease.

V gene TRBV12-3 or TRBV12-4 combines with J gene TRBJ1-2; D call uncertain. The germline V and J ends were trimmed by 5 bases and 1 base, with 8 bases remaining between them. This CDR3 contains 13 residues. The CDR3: CASSNHYNYGYTF. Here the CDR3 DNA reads TGTGCCAGCAGTAACCACTATAACTATGGCTACACCTTC.

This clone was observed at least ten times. The CDR3 spells CASSVGSHQADEQFF. The CDR3 DNA sequence: TGTGCCAGCAGCGTAGGATCCCACCAGGCAGATGAGCAGTTCTTC. V gene TRBV9 combines with J gene TRBJ2-1, with D unresolved. The CDR3 covers 15 residues. V dropped 0 bases and J dropped 8 bases, with 15 bases sitting between them. In germline, CDR1 is SGDLS, CDR2 YYNGEE.

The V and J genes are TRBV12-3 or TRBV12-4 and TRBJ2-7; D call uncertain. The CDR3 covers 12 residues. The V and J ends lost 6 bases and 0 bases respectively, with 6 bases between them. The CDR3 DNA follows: TGTGCCAGCAGCCGGAGCTCCTACGAGCAGTACTTC. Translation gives CASSRSSYEQYF.

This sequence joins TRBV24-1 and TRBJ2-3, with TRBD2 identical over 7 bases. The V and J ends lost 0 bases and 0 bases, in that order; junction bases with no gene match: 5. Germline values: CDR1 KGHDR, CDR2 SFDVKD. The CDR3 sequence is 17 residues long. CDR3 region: CATSDLTSETSTDTQYF. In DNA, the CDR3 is TGTGCCACCAGTGATTTGACTAGCGAGACTAGCACAGATACGCAGTATTTT.